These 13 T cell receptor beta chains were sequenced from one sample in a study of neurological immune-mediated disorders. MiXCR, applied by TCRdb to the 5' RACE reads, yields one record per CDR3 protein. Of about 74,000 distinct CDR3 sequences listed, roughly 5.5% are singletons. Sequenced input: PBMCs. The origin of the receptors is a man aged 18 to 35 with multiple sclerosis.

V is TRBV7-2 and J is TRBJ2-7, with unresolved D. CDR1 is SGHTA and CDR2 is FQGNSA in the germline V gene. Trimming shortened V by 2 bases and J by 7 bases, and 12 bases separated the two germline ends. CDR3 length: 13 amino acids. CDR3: CASSLKRLDEQYF. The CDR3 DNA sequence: TGTGCCAGCAGCTTAAAGAGGCTGGATGAGCAGTACTTC.

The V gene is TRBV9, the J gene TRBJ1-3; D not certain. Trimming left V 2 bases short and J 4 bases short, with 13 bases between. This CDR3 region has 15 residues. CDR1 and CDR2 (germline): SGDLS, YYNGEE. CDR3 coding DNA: TGTGCCAGCAGCGTTGGGCAAGGGAACGGAAACACCATATATTTT. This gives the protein CASSVGQGNGNTIYF.

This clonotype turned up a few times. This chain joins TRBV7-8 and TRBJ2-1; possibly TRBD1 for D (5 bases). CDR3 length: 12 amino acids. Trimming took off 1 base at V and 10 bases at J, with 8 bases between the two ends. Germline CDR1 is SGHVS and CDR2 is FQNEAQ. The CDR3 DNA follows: TGTGCCAGCAGCTTAGTGAAGGGGGAGCAGTTCTTC. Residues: CASSLVKGEQFF.

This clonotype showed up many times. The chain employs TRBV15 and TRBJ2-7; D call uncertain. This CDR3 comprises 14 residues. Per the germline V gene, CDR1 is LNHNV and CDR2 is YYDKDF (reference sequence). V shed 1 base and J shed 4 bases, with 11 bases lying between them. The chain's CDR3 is CATSRGSRQYEQYF. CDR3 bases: TGTGCCACCAGCAGAGGTAGCAGACAATACGAGCAGTACTTC.

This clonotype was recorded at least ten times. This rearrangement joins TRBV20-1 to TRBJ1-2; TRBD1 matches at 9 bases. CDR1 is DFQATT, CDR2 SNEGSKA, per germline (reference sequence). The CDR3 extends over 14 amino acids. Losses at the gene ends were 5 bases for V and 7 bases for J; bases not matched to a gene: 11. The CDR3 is CSAGNRGPGGGYTF. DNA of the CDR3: TGCAGTGCTGGGAACAGGGGGCCAGGGGGTGGCTACACCTTC.

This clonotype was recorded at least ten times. CDR3 sequence: CSATIMRSWAGVHEQFF. CDR3 nucleotide sequence: TGCAGTGCTACGATTATGAGATCCTGGGCAGGGGTACATGAGCAGTTCTTC. The V and J genes are TRBV20-1 and TRBJ2-1; TRBD1 is a possible D gene (6 bases). Looked up from germline, CDR1 is DFQATT and CDR2 is SNEGSKA (reference sequence). This CDR3 spans 17 amino acids. The V gene lost 4 bases and the J gene lost 8 bases, with 27 bases spanning the gap.

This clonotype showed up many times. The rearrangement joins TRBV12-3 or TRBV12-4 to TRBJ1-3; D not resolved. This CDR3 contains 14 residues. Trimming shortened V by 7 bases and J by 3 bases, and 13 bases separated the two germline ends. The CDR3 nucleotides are TGTGCCAGCACCCCCGGCAGCCGTGGAAACACCATATATTTT. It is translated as CASTPGSRGNTIYF.

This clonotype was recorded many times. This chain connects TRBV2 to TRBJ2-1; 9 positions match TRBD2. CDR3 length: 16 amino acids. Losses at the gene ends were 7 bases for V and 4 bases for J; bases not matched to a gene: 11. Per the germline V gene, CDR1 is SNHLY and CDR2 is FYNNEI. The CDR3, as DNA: TGTGCCAGCATTGGTAGCGGGGGACCCGATTACAATGAGCAGTTCTTC. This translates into CASIGSGGPDYNEQFF.

CDR3 DNA sequence: TGTGCCAGCAGTCCAGGGGGCCAAGAGACCCAGTACTTC. Translated, it gives CASSPGGQETQYF. The chain combines TRBV25-1 with TRBJ2-5, with TRBD1 matching over 7 bases. The CDR3 has 13 amino acids. Germline values: CDR1 MGHDK, CDR2 SYGVNS. With V trimmed by 5 bases and J by 1 base, 1 base remained unmatched.

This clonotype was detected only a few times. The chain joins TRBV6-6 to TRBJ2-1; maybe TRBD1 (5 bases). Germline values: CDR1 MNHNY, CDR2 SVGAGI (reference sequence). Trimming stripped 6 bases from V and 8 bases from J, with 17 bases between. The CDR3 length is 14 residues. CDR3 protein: CASSQDTHVDEQFF. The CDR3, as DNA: TGTGCCAGCAGCCAGGACACTCATGTGGATGAGCAGTTCTTC.

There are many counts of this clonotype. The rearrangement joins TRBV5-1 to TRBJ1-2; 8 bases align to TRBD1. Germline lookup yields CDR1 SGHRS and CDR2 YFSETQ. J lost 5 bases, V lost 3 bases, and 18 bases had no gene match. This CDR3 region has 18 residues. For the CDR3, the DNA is TGCGCCAGCAGCTCCTCGCCCGCCGGGACAGGAGGGACTTATGGCTACACCTTC. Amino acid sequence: CASSSSPAGTGGTYGYTF. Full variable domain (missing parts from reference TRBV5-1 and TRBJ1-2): KAGVTQTPRYLIKTRGQQVTLSCSPISGHRSVSWYQQTPGQGLQFLFEYFSETQRNKGNFPGRFSGRQFSNSRSEMNVSTLELGDSALYLCASSSSPAGTGGTYGYTFGSGTRLTVV.

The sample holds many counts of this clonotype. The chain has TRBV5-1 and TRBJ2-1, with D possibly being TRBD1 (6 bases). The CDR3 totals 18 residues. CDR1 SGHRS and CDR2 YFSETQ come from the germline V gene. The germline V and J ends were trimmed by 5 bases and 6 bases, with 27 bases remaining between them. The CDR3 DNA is TGCGCCAGCAGTTTCGGCCTACAGGACAGCTCCAAGCCCAATGAGCAGTTCTTC. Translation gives CASSFGLQDSSKPNEQFF. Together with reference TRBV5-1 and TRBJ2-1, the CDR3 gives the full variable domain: KAGVTQTPRYLIKTRGQQVTLSCSPISGHRSVSWYQQTPGQGLQFLFEYFSETQRNKGNFPGRFSGRQFSNSRSEMNVSTLELGDSALYLCASSFGLQDSSKPNEQFFGPGTRLTVL.

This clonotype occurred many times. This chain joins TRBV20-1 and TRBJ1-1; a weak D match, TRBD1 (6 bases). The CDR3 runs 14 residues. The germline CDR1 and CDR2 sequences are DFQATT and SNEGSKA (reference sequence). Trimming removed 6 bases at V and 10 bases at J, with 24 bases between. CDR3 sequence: CSAPMTGRYFGAFF. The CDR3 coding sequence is TGCAGTGCCCCCATGACAGGACGATACTTTGGAGCTTTCTTT.